The subject of this entry is one T cell receptor beta chain. The CDR3 is 13 residues long. Germline CDR1 MDHEN, CDR2 SYDVKM. The PCR ran on 60 Vbeta and 13 Jbeta primers. Clones were sequenced by immunoSEQ multiplex PCR, and TCRdb holds only the in-frame ones, with some missing. The sample holds fewer than 100,000 clones, around 80% seen once. These data come from a study of cytomegalovirus exposure and HLA in healthy donors. The TCR sequence derives from a male donor in good health and CMV-seropositive. The J gene is TRBJ2-5, the V gene TRBV28; D is perhaps TRBD1 (6 bases). The DNA end favors TRBJ2-7, so the J call may be wrong. The source material was PBMCs. CDR3 DNA: TGTGCCAGCAGTTTCAGGACAGTATACGAGCAGTACTTC. It encodes CASSFRTVYEQYF.